The source of this T cell receptor beta chain is a study of blood T cell repertoires in COVID-19. Study as a whole: Samples came from the United States, Italy and Spain, spanning acute and convalescent COVID-19.

Only in-frame clones appear in the TCRdb table, and some are missing; sequencing was by immunoSEQ multiplex PCR. The data show 240,000 or so clones, about 89% seen once. With 4 bases removed from V and 3 bases from J, the gap between germline ends came to 22 bases. The length of the CDR3 is 18 residues. Germline CDR1 is MDHEN and CDR2 is SYDVKM. The rearrangement links TRBV28 to TRBJ1-5; D possibly corresponds to TRBD1 (5 bases). Input material: PBMCs or T cells enriched from blood (not recorded which). This clonotype originated in a middle-aged man who had recovered from COVID-19. The CDR3 reads CASSSFGGNGVPNQPQHF. In nucleotides, the CDR3 is TGTGCCAGCAGTTCCTTCGGGGGGAACGGGGTTCCCAATCAGCCCCAGCATTTT.